The clone carrying this T cell receptor (beta chain) was detected only a few times. Its specificity is not known. The CDR3 extends over 13 amino acids. The V and J ends lost 4 bases and 1 base respectively, with 10 bases between them. In germline, CDR1 is SQVTM, CDR2 ANQGSEA. Donor samples were obtained from healthy Caucasian individuals from Russia, aged about 6 to 95. A second PCR of 7 to 11 cycles used a sample-barcoded 5' primer and a J-beta primer mix. TCRdb reprocessed the 5' RACE reads via MiXCR and lists one record per CDR3 protein. The table has 1.5 million to 2 million distinct CDR3 sequences, more than 35% seen once. This specimen comes from a study of blood T cells in healthy people across ages. General study results and limits: Relative to aged donors, long-lived donors carried more naive CD4+ cells and displayed higher diversity.

Sequenced: blood. This chain links TRBV29-1 with TRBJ2-5; TRBD2 is a possible D gene (5 bases). The TCR originated in a human donor in good health. CDR3 residues: CSVALDFQETQYF. The CDR3, as DNA: TGCAGCGTTGCATTGGACTTCCAAGAGACCCAGTACTTC.